This T cell receptor (beta chain) was recorded in a study of blood T cells in healthy people across ages. General observations from the study: In the absence of known donor CMV status, changes in expanded clonotypes were possibly confounded.

This clonotype was counted only a few times. The antigen remains unidentified. The CDR3 has 13 amino acids. Germline V gives CDR1 MNHNY, CDR2 SVGAGI (reference sequence). Trimming shortened V by 6 bases and J by 4 bases, and 12 bases separated the two germline ends. Sample-barcoded 5' priming and a J-beta primer mix drove a second PCR of roughly 7 to 11 cycles. A tag from a template-switch adaptor with 12 random nucleotides marked each cDNA molecule. TCRdb called the 5' RACE reads again in MiXCR, with one record for every CDR3 protein. The sample holds hundreds of thousands of distinct CDR3 sequences, just under 25% seen once. Russia was home to the donors, healthy Caucasian individuals aged roughly 6 to 90. These data were also filed under a second study, of T cells of mothers and their children. That study reports: Mothers gave over 10 million TCR beta CDR3 reads each, and children some 3 million each.

This receptor was taken from a boy between 10 and 17 years old in good health. The material sequenced was blood. The V call is TRBV6-6, the J call TRBJ1-2; D is uncertain. This CDR3 is CASRKRTGYGYTF. The CDR3 nucleotides read TGTGCCAGCAGAAAACGGACGGGCTATGGCTACACCTTC.